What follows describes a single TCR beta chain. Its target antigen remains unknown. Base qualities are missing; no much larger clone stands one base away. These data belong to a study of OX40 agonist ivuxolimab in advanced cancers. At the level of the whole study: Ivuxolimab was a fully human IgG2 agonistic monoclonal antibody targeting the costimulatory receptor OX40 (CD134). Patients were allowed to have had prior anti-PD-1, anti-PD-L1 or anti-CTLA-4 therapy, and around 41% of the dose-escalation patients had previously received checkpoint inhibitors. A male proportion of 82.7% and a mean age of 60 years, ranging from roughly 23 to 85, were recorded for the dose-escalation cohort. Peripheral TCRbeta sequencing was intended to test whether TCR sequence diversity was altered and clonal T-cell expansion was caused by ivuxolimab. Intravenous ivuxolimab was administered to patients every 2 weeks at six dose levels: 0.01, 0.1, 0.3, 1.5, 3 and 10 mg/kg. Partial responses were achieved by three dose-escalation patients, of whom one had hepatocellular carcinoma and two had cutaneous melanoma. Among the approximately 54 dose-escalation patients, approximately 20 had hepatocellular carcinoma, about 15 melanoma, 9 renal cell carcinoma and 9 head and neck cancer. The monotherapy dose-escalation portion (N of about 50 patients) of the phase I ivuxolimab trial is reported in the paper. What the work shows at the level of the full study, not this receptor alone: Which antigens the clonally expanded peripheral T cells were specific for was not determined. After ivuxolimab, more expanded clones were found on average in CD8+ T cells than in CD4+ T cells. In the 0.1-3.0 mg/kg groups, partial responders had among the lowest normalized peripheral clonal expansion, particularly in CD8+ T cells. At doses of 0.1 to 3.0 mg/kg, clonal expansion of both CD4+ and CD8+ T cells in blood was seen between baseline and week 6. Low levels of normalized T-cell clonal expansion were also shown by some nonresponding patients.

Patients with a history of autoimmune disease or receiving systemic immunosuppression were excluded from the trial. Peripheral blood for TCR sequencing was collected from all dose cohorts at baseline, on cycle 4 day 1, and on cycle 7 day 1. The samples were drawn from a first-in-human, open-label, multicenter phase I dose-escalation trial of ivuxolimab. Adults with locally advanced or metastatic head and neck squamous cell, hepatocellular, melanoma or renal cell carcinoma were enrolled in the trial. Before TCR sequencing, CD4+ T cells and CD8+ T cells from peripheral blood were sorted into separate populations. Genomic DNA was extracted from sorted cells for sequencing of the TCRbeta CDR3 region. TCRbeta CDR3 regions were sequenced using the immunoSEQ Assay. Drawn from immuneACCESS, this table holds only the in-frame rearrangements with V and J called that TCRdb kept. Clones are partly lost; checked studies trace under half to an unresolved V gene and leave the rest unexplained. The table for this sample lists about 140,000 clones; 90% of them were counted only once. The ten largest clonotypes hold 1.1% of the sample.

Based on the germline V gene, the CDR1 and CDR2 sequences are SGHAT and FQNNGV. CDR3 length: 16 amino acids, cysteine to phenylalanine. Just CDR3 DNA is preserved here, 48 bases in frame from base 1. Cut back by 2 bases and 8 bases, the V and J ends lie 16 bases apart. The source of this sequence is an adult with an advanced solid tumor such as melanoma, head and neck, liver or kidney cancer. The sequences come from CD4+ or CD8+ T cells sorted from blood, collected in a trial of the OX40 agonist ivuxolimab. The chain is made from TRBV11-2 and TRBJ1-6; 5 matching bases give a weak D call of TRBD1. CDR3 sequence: CASSLFWQGGDSPLHF. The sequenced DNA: TGTGCCAGCAGCTTATTTTGGCAGGGAGGGGATTCACCCCTCCACTTT. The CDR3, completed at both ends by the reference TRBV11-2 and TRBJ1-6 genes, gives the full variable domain EAGVAQSPRYKIIEKRQSVAFWCNPISGHATLYWYQQILGQGPKLLIQFQNNGVVDDSQLPKDRFSAERLKGVDSTLKIQPAKLEDSAVYLCASSLFWQGGDSPLHFGNGTRLTVT.